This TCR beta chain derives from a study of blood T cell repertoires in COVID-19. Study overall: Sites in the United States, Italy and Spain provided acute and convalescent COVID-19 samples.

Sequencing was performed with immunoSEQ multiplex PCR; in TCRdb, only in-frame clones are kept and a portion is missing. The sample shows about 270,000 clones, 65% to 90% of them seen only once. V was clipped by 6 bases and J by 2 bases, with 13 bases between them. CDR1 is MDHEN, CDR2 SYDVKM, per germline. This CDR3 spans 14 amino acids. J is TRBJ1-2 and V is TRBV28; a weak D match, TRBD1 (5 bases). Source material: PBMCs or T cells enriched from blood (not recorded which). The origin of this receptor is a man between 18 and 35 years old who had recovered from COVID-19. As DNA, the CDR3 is TGTGCCAGCAGGGTGGGGCAGACCAACTATGGCTACACCTTC. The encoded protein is CASRVGQTNYGYTF.